These 10 T cell receptor beta chains were all obtained from the same sample, sequenced in a study of blood T cell repertoires in COVID-19. Here immunoSEQ multiplex PCR was the method, and the copy in TCRdb shows in-frame clones only, minus some. Found here are 250,000 to 300,000 clones, 70% to 90% of them singletons; the top ten hold about 11%. Specimen: peripheral blood. All receptors come from a woman between 65 and 79 years old with acute or convalescent COVID-19.

This clone was found a few times. The chain carries TRBV12-3 or TRBV12-4 and TRBJ2-7; D is unresolved. The V end lost 1 base, the J end lost 3 bases, and 7 bases lay between the germline ends. The CDR3 totals 13 residues. CDR3 sequence reads: CASSLGRNYEQYF. The CDR3 DNA sequence: TGTGCCAGCAGTTTAGGCAGAAACTACGAGCAGTACTTC.

This chain connects TRBV27 to TRBJ2-7, with no clear D. The CDR3 consists of 15 residues. V was pared by 3 bases and J by 4 bases, with 16 bases between. CDR1 and CDR2 from the germline V gene are MNHEY and SMNVEV (reference sequence). The CDR3 region is CASSFGDRQIYEQYF. The CDR3 region has the DNA TGTGCCAGCAGTTTCGGCGACCGACAAATTTACGAGCAGTACTTC.

The J gene is TRBJ1-2, the V gene TRBV19, with 7 bases fitting TRBD1. The V segment lost 5 bases and the J segment 3 bases; nucleotides outside the gene matches: 6. The V gene's germline CDR1 is LNHDA and CDR2 SQIVND (reference sequence). This CDR3 spans 14 amino acids. CDR3 sequence: CASSRRDRDYGYTF. In DNA, the CDR3 is TGTGCCAGTAGTCGCCGGGACAGAGACTATGGCTACACCTTC.

The chain joins TRBV21-1 to TRBJ2-1; TRBD1, as called in the table, went unchecked against the DNA. TRBV21-1 is a known pseudogene. CDR3 length equals 15 residues. CDR3 loop: CASSKIDRESNEQFF. CDR3 in DNA: TGTGCCAGCAGCAAGATTGACAGGGAGAGCAATGAGCAGTTCTTC.

In its sample, this clone was seen a few times. The chain is built from TRBV6-1 and TRBJ1-2, with D uncertain. V dropped 2 bases and J dropped 6 bases, with 16 bases sitting between them. The CDR3 is 15 residues long. Germline CDR1 reads MNHNS; CDR2 reads SASEGT. The CDR3 loop is CASSEFNLEVHGYTF. The CDR3, as DNA: TGTGCCAGCAGTGAATTTAATCTTGAGGTCCATGGCTACACCTTC.

The chain recombines TRBV5-4 with TRBJ2-3; 9 bases fit TRBD2. Trimming took 4 bases from V and 3 from J; bases not matched to a gene: 6. The CDR3 sequence is 15 residues long. The germline CDR1 and CDR2 sequences are SGHNT and YYREEE (reference sequence). The CDR3 coding sequence is TGTGCCAGCAGCCCGGGACTAGCAGTTACAGATACGCAGTATTTT. Protein product: CASSPGLAVTDTQYF. Complete variable domain (other parts from reference TRBV5-4 and TRBJ2-3): ETGVTQSPTHLIKTRGQQVTLRCSSQSGHNTVSWYQQALGQGPQFIFQYYREEENGRGNFPPRFSGLQFPNYSSELNVNALELDDSALYLCASSPGLAVTDTQYFGPGTRLTVL.

The genes are TRBV5-1 and TRBJ1-1, with D maybe TRBD1 (5 bases). This CDR3 has 14 residues. Looked up from germline, CDR1 is SGHRS and CDR2 is YFSETQ. V lost 2 bases and J 1 base, leaving 9 bases between the germline ends. The CDR3 is CASSFVQENTEAFF. CDR3 bases: TGCGCCAGCAGCTTCGTACAGGAGAACACTGAAGCTTTCTTT.

The chain combines TRBV6-5 with TRBJ1-1; the D is unclear. Deletions cut 6 bases from V and 0 bases from J, with 14 bases between. Germline V gives CDR1 MNHEY, CDR2 SVGAGI. CDR3 length: 15 amino acids. This CDR3 reads CASRTDEGMNTEAFF. The CDR3 DNA follows: TGTGCCAGCAGAACCGACGAGGGCATGAACACTGAAGCTTTCTTT.

The CDR3 nucleotides are TGTGCCAGTAGTTCCAGGGGGTTCAGCAATCAGCCCCAGCATTTT. The encoded protein is CASSSRGFSNQPQHF. This chain connects TRBV19 to TRBJ1-5, with 7 bases matching TRBD1. CDR3 size: 15 residues. The germline V gene has CDR1 LNHDA and CDR2 SQIVND (reference sequence). With 5 bases clipped from V and 1 base from J, the junction kept 5 bases outside the gene matches.

V is TRBV2 and J is TRBJ1-3; perhaps TRBD1 as D (5 bases). The germline CDR1 and CDR2 sequences are SNHLY and FYNNEI. The CDR3 loop spans 17 amino acids. The V end lost 3 bases, the J end lost 1 base, and 16 bases lay between the germline ends. The CDR3 sequence: CASSERQGFGSGNTIYF. As DNA, the CDR3 is TGTGCCAGCAGTGAGAGGCAGGGTTTTGGTTCTGGAAACACCATATATTTT.